This passage covers 17 T cell receptor beta chains from one sample sequenced in a study of monozygotic twins with cystic fibrosis. The assay was immunoSEQ multiplex PCR, and TCRdb's table has in-frame clones only and misses some. The sample includes some 9,600 clones, around 93% of them seen just once. Sequenced: blood. All receptors derive from a boy younger than 10 with cystic fibrosis.

This clone has just a few counts. The chain combines TRBV7-9 with TRBJ1-2, with TRBD1 as a possible D gene (6 bases). V was clipped by 5 bases and J by 3 bases, with 16 bases between them. The length of the CDR3 is 15 residues. The germline V gene encodes CDR1 SEHNR and CDR2 FQNEAQ (reference sequence). Written as DNA, the CDR3 is TGTGCCAGCAGCGACCCCTCTGGGGGCCACTATGGCTACACCTTC. Translated: CASSDPSGGHYGYTF.

V and J are TRBV10-3 and TRBJ1-5; TRBD1 is a possible D gene (5 bases). Between the trimmed V and J ends, which lost 0 bases and 4 bases, there was a span of 13 bases. The germline V gene encodes CDR1 ENHRY and CDR2 SYGVKD. The CDR3 runs 16 residues. CDR3 nucleotides: TGTGCCATCAGTGAGTCGACTCTGGGGGGTAATCAGCCCCAGCATTTT. This gives the protein CAISESTLGGNQPQHF.

V and J are TRBV7-8 and TRBJ2-4; 10 bases match TRBD1. The CDR3 loop spans 18 amino acids. CDR1 and CDR2 from the germline V gene are SGHVS and FQNEAQ. Unmatched junction bases numbered 11, after V lost 2 bases and J lost 4 bases. The CDR3 protein is CASSLSSRTGGSKNIQYF. CDR3 in DNA: TGTGCCAGCAGCTTATCATCCAGGACAGGGGGATCGAAAAACATTCAGTACTTC. Variable domain in full (rest from reference TRBV7-8 and TRBJ2-4): GAGVSQSPRYKVAKRGQDVALRCDPISGHVSLFWYQQALGQGPEFLTYFQNEAQLDKSGLPSDRFFAERPEGSVSTLKIQRTQQEDSAVYLCASSLSSRTGGSKNIQYFGAGTRLSVL.

The V and J genes are TRBV5-4 and TRBJ1-4; D might be TRBD1 (5 bases). The germline V and J ends were trimmed by 4 bases and 0 bases, with 10 bases remaining between them. CDR1 is SGHNT, CDR2 YYREEE, per germline (reference sequence). The CDR3 has 15 residues. Here the CDR3 reads CASSLDSTTNEKLFF. CDR3 nucleotides: TGTGCCAGCAGCCTAGACAGCACAACTAATGAAAAACTGTTTTTT.

The chain joins TRBV14 to TRBJ2-1; D is unclear. Germline V gene lookup returns CDR1 SGHDN and CDR2 FVKESK. V shed 3 bases and J shed 2 bases, with 11 bases lying between them. The CDR3 is made up of 15 amino acids. As DNA, the CDR3 is TGTGCCAGCAGCCATGGCTTAGGTACCTACAATGAGCAGTTCTTC. Translated, it gives CASSHGLGTYNEQFF. The entire variable domain, with the rest obtained from reference TRBV14 and TRBJ2-1, is as follows: EAGVTQFPSHSVIEKGQTVTLRCDPISGHDNLYWYRRVMGKEIKFLLHFVKESKQDESGMPNNRFLAERTGGTYSTLKVQPAELEDSGVYFCASSHGLGTYNEQFFGPGTRLTVL.

The V call is TRBV30, the J call TRBJ1-2; D call uncertain. Germline-derived CDR1 and CDR2 are GTSNPN and SVGIG (reference sequence). This CDR3 has 13 amino acids. Trimming stripped 3 bases from V and 6 bases from J, with 14 bases between. The CDR3 spells CAWSTPGRDGYTF. The CDR3, as DNA: TGTGCCTGGAGCACCCCGGGGAGGGATGGCTACACCTTC.

As DNA, the CDR3 is TGTGCCTGGAGGGTCGGGTCTGGAAACACCATATATTTT. It codes for CAWRVGSGNTIYF. The chain recombines TRBV30 with TRBJ1-3, with D unclear. This CDR3 is built from 13 residues. V was pared by 3 bases and J by 1 base, with 7 bases between. The V gene's germline CDR1 is GTSNPN and CDR2 SVGIG (reference sequence). Full variable domain (rest looked up from reference TRBV30 and TRBJ1-3): SQTIHQWPATLVQPVGSPLSLECTVEGTSNPNLYWYRQAAGRGLQLLFYSVGIGQISSEVPQNLSASRPQDRQFILSSKKLLLSDSGFYLCAWRVGSGNTIYFGEGSWLTVV.

The chain has TRBV5-1 and TRBJ2-3, with a tentative D call TRBD1 (6 bases). V was clipped by 0 bases and J by 3 bases, with 11 bases between them. CDR3 length: 15 residues. The germline V gene encodes CDR1 SGHRS and CDR2 YFSETQ. The CDR3 bases are TGCGCCAGCAGCTTGGCGGGACACCCAACAGATACGCAGTATTTT. This gives the protein CASSLAGHPTDTQYF.

The J gene is TRBJ2-7, the V gene TRBV18; tentatively, D is TRBD1 or TRBD2 (5 bases each). Germline V gene sequence: CDR1 KGHSH, CDR2 LQKENI. Trimming pared 3 bases from V and 3 bases from J, leaving 18 bases between. The CDR3 is made up of 16 amino acids. CDR3 residues: CASSPPLGRGDYEQYF. The CDR3 DNA follows: TGTGCCAGCTCACCCCCCCTGGGAAGGGGAGACTACGAGCAGTACTTC.

The chain joins TRBV7-9 to TRBJ2-3; 11 bases map to TRBD1. Germline lookup yields CDR1 SEHNR and CDR2 FQNEAQ (reference sequence). V shed 5 bases and J 3 bases; nucleotides not matched to a gene: 10. CDR3 size: 17 residues. CDR3 in DNA: TGTGCCAGCAGCGAGTGGACAGGGGGCGCTAAGACAGATACGCAGTATTTT. Residues: CASSEWTGGAKTDTQYF.

The chain recombines TRBV4-1 with TRBJ1-5; D not certain. Trimming removed 5 bases from V and 0 bases from J, with 14 bases in between. The germline gives CDR1 MGHRA, CDR2 YSYEKL. This CDR3 region has 16 residues. The CDR3 region is CASSLKFGYSNQPQHF. Here the CDR3 DNA reads TGCGCCAGCAGCTTGAAATTCGGGTATAGCAATCAGCCCCAGCATTTT.

The chain employs TRBV19 and TRBJ1-2, with D possibly being TRBD1 (5 bases). CDR3 length: 13 amino acids. Germline V CDR1 and CDR2: LNHDA, SQIVND (reference sequence). V dropped 5 bases and J dropped 7 bases, with 14 bases sitting between them. The CDR3 coding sequence is TGTGCCAGTAGTGAGGCCAGGGCGCCTGGCTACACCTTC. Protein product: CASSEARAPGYTF.

V usage is TRBV7-9 and J usage is TRBJ2-1; TRBD1 is a possible D gene (5 bases). Germline V lookup: CDR1 SEHNR, CDR2 FQNEAQ (reference sequence). The germline V and J ends were trimmed by 5 bases and 2 bases, with 13 bases remaining between them. This CDR3 has 15 residues. In DNA form, the CDR3 reads TGTGCCAGCAGCCGCATCCAGGGTCCCTACAATGAGCAGTTCTTC. This gives the protein CASSRIQGPYNEQFF.

The gene calls are TRBV2 and TRBJ1-1; 10 bases map to TRBD1. CDR3 length: 12 residues. J lost 9 bases, V lost 9 bases, and 7 bases had no gene match. From germline, CDR1 is SNHLY and CDR2 FYNNEI. CDR3 nucleotides: TGTGCCAGTAGGGGACAGGGGTTTCAAGCTTTCTTT. It is translated as CASRGQGFQAFF.

The CDR3 sequence is CASSLGSRGLNSPLHF. CDR3 coding DNA: TGTGCCAGCAGCTTAGGTTCCAGGGGCTTGAATTCACCCCTCCACTTT. This chain joins TRBV11-2 and TRBJ1-6, with a tentative D call TRBD1 (6 bases). V shed 1 base and J shed 7 bases, with 14 bases lying between them. Germline lookup yields CDR1 SGHAT and CDR2 FQNNGV. The CDR3 is made up of 16 amino acids.

This chain links TRBV6-4 with TRBJ2-1, with TRBD2 matching over 12 bases. This CDR3 comprises 15 residues. The J segment lost 4 bases and the V segment lost 2 bases, leaving 0 bases of the junction unmatched. CDR1 and CDR2 (germline): MRHNA, SNTAGT. Written as DNA, the CDR3 is TGTGCCAGCAGTGACGGGACTAGCGGGTACAATGAGCAGTTCTTC. Protein product: CASSDGTSGYNEQFF.

V and J are TRBV5-1 and TRBJ2-1; TRBD2 might be the D (5 bases). The CDR3 is 14 amino acids. V lost 6 bases and J 4 bases, leaving 14 bases between the germline ends. CDR1 and CDR2 (germline): SGHRS, YFSETQ. The CDR3 region has the DNA TGCGCCAGCACCCTGGACTCCACATACAATGAGCAGTTCTTC. Residues: CASTLDSTYNEQFF.